The source of this T cell receptor (beta chain) is a study of T cell responses to AZD1222 COVID-19 vaccine. Study-level findings and limits: Only 6 or 7 people who got AZD1222 tested seropositive at baseline. Elevations in Spike-specific TCR breadth and depth followed administration of two AZD1222 doses. Repertoires were obtained solely post-peak T cell response. Most donors were white British and more were female, and clonal diversity was possibly underestimated.

Only in-frame clones appear in the TCRdb table, and some are missing; sequencing was by immunoSEQ multiplex PCR. The table records some 62,000 clones, more than 70% of them present only once. About this clone: Its antigen is currently unknown.

Germline assignment: CDR1 KGHSH and CDR2 LQKENI. With 5 bases removed from V and 4 bases from J, the gap between germline ends came to 16 bases. The CDR3 spans 15 residues. V is TRBV18 and J is TRBJ2-3; D uncertain. The material sequenced was peripheral blood, taken on day 0 of AZD1222 vaccination. This clonotype originated in an adult in good health. The DNA for the CDR3 is TGTGCCAGCTCAGGCTCACCCTCCACCTCAGATACGCAGTATTTT. Translated: CASSGSPSTSDTQYF.